A selection of T cell receptor beta chains follows, all from one sample in a study of neurological immune-mediated disorders. TCRdb independently ran MiXCR on the 5' RACE reads; one entry per CDR3 protein. Here the sample spans tens of thousands of distinct CDR3 sequences, around 9.9% being singletons. Sequencing was done on a sample of PBMCs. The receptors come from a man aged 50 to 60 in good health. Both conserved end residues are part of each CDR3. Fields, in order: V gene, CDR3 length, J gene, D gene, clone size, CDR3 protein, CDR3 DNA. The D gene is left open where the match is weak. Clone size is not always given. Where it is, it says once, few, many or a class for expanded clones.

v_gene: TRBV5-1
len: 16
j_gene: TRBJ2-2
d_gene: TRBD1
abundance: many
CDR3aa: CASSFQGAGSTGELFF
CDR3nt: TGCGCCAGCAGCTTTCAGGGGGCTGGCTCCACCGGGGAGCTGTTTTTT

v_gene: TRBV28
len: 15
j_gene: TRBJ2-1
d_gene: .
abundance: many
CDR3aa: CASSLIRAGYNEQFF
CDR3nt: TGTGCCAGCAGTTTAATTAGGGCCGGATACAATGAGCAGTTCTTC

v_gene: TRBV5-1
len: 14
j_gene: TRBJ2-7
d_gene: .
abundance: .
CDR3aa: CASSLVSQGYEQYF
CDR3nt: TGCGCCAGCAGCTTAGTATCTCAGGGCTACGAGCAGTACTTC

v_gene: TRBV28
len: 16
j_gene: TRBJ1-6
d_gene: .
abundance: many
CDR3aa: CASSLEGGIGISPLHF
CDR3nt: TGTGCCAGCAGTTTAGAGGGGGGCATTGGAATTTCGCCCCTCCACTTT

v_gene: TRBV12-3/TRBV12-4
len: 13
j_gene: TRBJ1-1
d_gene: .
abundance: many
CDR3aa: CASSFEVNTEAFF
CDR3nt: TGTGCCAGCAGTTTTGAAGTTAACACTGAAGCTTTCTTT

v_gene: TRBV29-1
len: 16
j_gene: TRBJ2-3
d_gene: TRBD2
abundance: many
CDR3aa: CSGTGTSGLSTDTQYF
CDR3nt: TGCAGCGGGACCGGGACTAGCGGCCTTAGCACAGATACGCAGTATTTT

v_gene: TRBV20-1
len: 17
j_gene: TRBJ2-1
d_gene: TRBD2
abundance: many
CDR3aa: CSARGTSGRLTYNEQFF
CDR3nt: TGCAGTGCTAGGGGGACTAGCGGGAGGCTTACCTACAATGAGCAGTTCTTC

v_gene: TRBV4-1
len: 14
j_gene: TRBJ2-4
d_gene: .
abundance: .
CDR3aa: CASSSSLTKNIQYF
CDR3nt: TGCGCCAGCAGCTCGAGTCTAACCAAAAACATTCAGTACTTC

v_gene: TRBV5-1
len: 17
j_gene: TRBJ2-1
d_gene: TRBD2
abundance: many
CDR3aa: CASSRTSGGVGYNEQFF
CDR3nt: TGCGCCAGCAGCCGAACTAGCGGGGGGGTTGGTTACAATGAGCAGTTCTTC

v_gene: TRBV15
len: 14
j_gene: TRBJ2-7
d_gene: TRBD2
abundance: many
CDR3aa: CATSRDAGGREQYF
CDR3nt: TGTGCCACCAGCAGAGATGCGGGAGGGCGGGAGCAGTACTTC

v_gene: TRBV6-5
len: 17
j_gene: TRBJ1-4
d_gene: TRBD1
abundance: .
CDR3aa: CASSGRQGSGFREKLFF
CDR3nt: TGTGCCAGCAGTGGCCGACAGGGGTCGGGGTTTAGGGAAAAACTGTTTTTT

v_gene: TRBV20-1
len: 15
j_gene: TRBJ2-4
d_gene: .
abundance: many
CDR3aa: CSARGRGSSRDIQYF
CDR3nt: TGCAGTGCTAGAGGGCGGGGCTCCAGCCGGGACATTCAGTACTTC

v_gene: TRBV12-3/TRBV12-4
len: 13
j_gene: TRBJ2-1
d_gene: TRBD2
abundance: many
CDR3aa: CASSHGRGNEQFF
CDR3nt: TGTGCCAGCAGCCACGGGCGGGGGAATGAGCAGTTCTTC

v_gene: TRBV7-9
len: 14
j_gene: TRBJ2-1
d_gene: TRBD1
abundance: many
CDR3aa: CASSPWTGENEQFF
CDR3nt: TGTGCCAGCAGCCCTTGGACAGGGGAGAATGAGCAGTTCTTC

v_gene: TRBV7-9
len: 17
j_gene: TRBJ1-6
d_gene: .
abundance: many
CDR3aa: CASSLGAGSSYNSPLHF
CDR3nt: TGTGCCAGCAGCTTAGGGGCAGGGAGCTCCTATAATTCACCCCTCCACTTT

v_gene: TRBV7-2
len: 15
j_gene: TRBJ2-1
d_gene: TRBD1
abundance: few
CDR3aa: CASSTGQGGNNEQFF
CDR3nt: TGTGCCAGCAGCACGGGACAGGGGGGAAACAATGAGCAGTTCTTC

v_gene: TRBV7-8
len: 17
j_gene: TRBJ1-3
d_gene: TRBD1
abundance: many
CDR3aa: CASSPQRAGGLRNTIYF
CDR3nt: TGTGCCAGCAGCCCGCAGCGGGCAGGGGGCTTGAGAAACACCATATATTTT

v_gene: TRBV10-2
len: 14
j_gene: TRBJ2-3
d_gene: .
abundance: many
CDR3aa: CASSEWRGTDTQYF
CDR3nt: TGCGCCAGCAGTGAGTGGCGGGGCACAGATACGCAGTATTTT

v_gene: TRBV10-3
len: 13
j_gene: TRBJ2-3
d_gene: .
abundance: .
CDR3aa: CAISRGSEDTQYF
CDR3nt: TGTGCCATCAGTCGGGGTTCTGAAGATACGCAGTATTTT

v_gene: TRBV7-9
len: 15
j_gene: TRBJ2-7
d_gene: TRBD1
abundance: many
CDR3aa: CASSSDRGTSYEQYF
CDR3nt: TGTGCCAGCAGTTCAGACAGGGGAACGTCCTACGAGCAGTACTTC

v_gene: TRBV20-1
len: 15
j_gene: TRBJ1-5
d_gene: TRBD1
abundance: many
CDR3aa: CSASERTGFRQPQHF
CDR3nt: TGCAGTGCTAGTGAAAGGACAGGGTTTAGACAGCCCCAGCATTTT

v_gene: TRBV18
len: 16
j_gene: TRBJ1-5
d_gene: TRBD1
abundance: many
CDR3aa: CASSPDRGSSNQPQHF
CDR3nt: TGTGCCAGCTCACCGGACAGGGGTAGTAGCAATCAGCCCCAGCATTTT

v_gene: TRBV27
len: 14
j_gene: TRBJ2-7
d_gene: .
abundance: many
CDR3aa: CASRQRQFSYEQYF
CDR3nt: TGTGCCAGCAGGCAACGACAGTTCTCCTACGAGCAGTACTTC

v_gene: TRBV29-1
len: 14
j_gene: TRBJ2-3
d_gene: .
abundance: many
CDR3aa: CSVHPQGMPDTQYF
CDR3nt: TGCAGCGTTCATCCTCAGGGAATGCCAGATACGCAGTATTTT

v_gene: TRBV5-5
len: 14
j_gene: TRBJ1-2
d_gene: TRBD1
abundance: many
CDR3aa: CASITGPTGEGYTF
CDR3nt: TGTGCCAGCATCACAGGTCCGACAGGGGAAGGCTACACCTTC

v_gene: TRBV29-1
len: 12
j_gene: TRBJ2-1
d_gene: TRBD2
abundance: many
CDR3aa: CSAGEGYNEQFF
CDR3nt: TGCAGCGCGGGGGAGGGGTACAATGAGCAGTTCTTC

v_gene: TRBV6-1
len: 16
j_gene: TRBJ2-1
d_gene: TRBD2
abundance: many
CDR3aa: CASSEALAGAYNEQFF
CDR3nt: TGTGCCAGCAGTGAAGCGCTGGCGGGGGCCTACAATGAGCAGTTCTTC

v_gene: TRBV12-3/TRBV12-4
len: 15
j_gene: TRBJ2-7
d_gene: TRBD1
abundance: many
CDR3aa: CASSKPGQGYYEQYF
CDR3nt: TGTGCCAGCAGTAAACCGGGACAGGGGTACTACGAGCAGTACTTC

v_gene: TRBV3-1
len: 17
j_gene: TRBJ2-7
d_gene: .
abundance: many
CDR3aa: CASSQDGGTANSYEQYF
CDR3nt: TGTGCCAGCAGCCAAGATGGGGGGACAGCTAACTCCTACGAGCAGTACTTC

v_gene: TRBV5-1
len: 13
j_gene: TRBJ2-5
d_gene: .
abundance: many
CDR3aa: CASQIGAKETQYF
CDR3nt: TGCGCCAGCCAGATCGGGGCTAAAGAGACCCAGTACTTC

v_gene: TRBV2
len: 14
j_gene: TRBJ2-1
d_gene: .
abundance: many
CDR3aa: CASSPRTGRNEQFF
CDR3nt: TGTGCCAGCAGTCCTCGGACGGGGCGTAATGAGCAGTTCTTC

v_gene: TRBV28
len: 17
j_gene: TRBJ1-2
d_gene: TRBD1
abundance: few
CDR3aa: CASSFPDRPTTNYGYTF
CDR3nt: TGTGCCAGCAGTTTTCCGGACAGGCCAACTACTAACTATGGCTACACCTTC

v_gene: TRBV5-1
len: 15
j_gene: TRBJ2-7
d_gene: TRBD1
abundance: many
CDR3aa: CASSYRDRGSYEQYF
CDR3nt: TGCGCCAGCAGCTACCGGGACAGGGGTTCCTACGAGCAGTACTTC

v_gene: TRBV2
len: 13
j_gene: TRBJ1-2
d_gene: .
abundance: many
CDR3aa: CASSVFGLYGYTF
CDR3nt: TGTGCCAGCAGTGTCTTTGGCCTCTATGGCTACACCTTC

v_gene: TRBV4-2
len: 14
j_gene: TRBJ2-7
d_gene: .
abundance: many
CDR3aa: CASSQVQGGGEQYF
CDR3nt: TGTGCCAGCAGCCAAGTCCAGGGGGGCGGCGAGCAGTACTTC

v_gene: TRBV4-2
len: 15
j_gene: TRBJ1-3
d_gene: .
abundance: many
CDR3aa: CASSQGGASGNTIYF
CDR3nt: TGTGCCAGCAGCCAAGGAGGAGCATCTGGAAACACCATATATTTT

v_gene: TRBV5-1
len: 10
j_gene: TRBJ2-1
d_gene: .
abundance: many
CDR3aa: CASEDNEQFF
CDR3nt: TGCGCCAGCGAGGACAATGAGCAGTTCTTC

v_gene: TRBV20-1
len: 15
j_gene: TRBJ1-6
d_gene: .
abundance: many
CDR3aa: CSARDFREGNSPLHF
CDR3nt: TGCAGTGCTAGAGATTTCAGGGAGGGTAATTCACCCCTCCACTTT

v_gene: TRBV18
len: 13
j_gene: TRBJ2-3
d_gene: .
abundance: many
CDR3aa: CASSPTGTDTQYF
CDR3nt: TGTGCCAGCTCACCTACAGGGACGGATACGCAGTATTTT

v_gene: TRBV5-1
len: 13
j_gene: TRBJ2-7
d_gene: .
abundance: many
CDR3aa: CASSLNSVHEQYF
CDR3nt: TGCGCCAGCAGCTTGAACAGTGTCCACGAGCAGTACTTC

v_gene: TRBV5-1
len: 14
j_gene: TRBJ1-1
d_gene: .
abundance: .
CDR3aa: CASSPDSLNTEAFF
CDR3nt: TGCGCCAGCAGCCCGGACAGTCTGAACACTGAAGCTTTCTTT

v_gene: TRBV29-1
len: 13
j_gene: TRBJ2-7
d_gene: .
abundance: many
CDR3aa: CSTAPTSRGEQYF
CDR3nt: TGCAGCACAGCCCCGACTAGTCGTGGCGAGCAGTACTTC

v_gene: TRBV7-9
len: 16
j_gene: TRBJ1-5
d_gene: TRBD1
abundance: few
CDR3aa: CASSPDRDRGTQPQHF
CDR3nt: TGTGCCAGCAGCCCAGACCGGGACAGGGGAACCCAGCCCCAGCATTTT

v_gene: TRBV9
len: 21
j_gene: TRBJ2-3
d_gene: TRBD2
abundance: many
CDR3aa: CASSVRPGTSGRAISTDTQYF
CDR3nt: TGTGCCAGCAGCGTACGTCCCGGGACTAGCGGGAGGGCCATAAGCACAGATACGCAGTATTTT

v_gene: TRBV9
len: 17
j_gene: TRBJ2-3
d_gene: TRBD2
abundance: many
CDR3aa: CASSVAGGTSGADTQYF
CDR3nt: TGTGCCAGCAGCGTAGCTGGGGGAACTAGCGGGGCGGATACGCAGTATTTT

v_gene: TRBV4-1
len: 13
j_gene: TRBJ2-1
d_gene: .
abundance: .
CDR3aa: CASSQVGSREQFF
CDR3nt: TGCGCCAGCAGCCAAGTCGGTAGCAGAGAGCAGTTCTTC

v_gene: TRBV6-2/TRBV6-3
len: 13
j_gene: TRBJ2-1
d_gene: .
abundance: many
CDR3aa: CASSQTVYNEQFF
CDR3nt: TGTGCCAGCAGTCAGACAGTGTACAATGAGCAGTTCTTC

v_gene: TRBV20-1
len: 13
j_gene: TRBJ2-7
d_gene: .
abundance: many
CDR3aa: CSARSGVSYEQYF
CDR3nt: TGCAGTGCTAGAAGCGGAGTATCCTACGAGCAGTACTTC

v_gene: TRBV20-1
len: 13
j_gene: TRBJ2-1
d_gene: TRBD2
abundance: many
CDR3aa: CSGTSGSYNEQFF
CDR3nt: TGCAGTGGAACTAGCGGCTCCTACAATGAGCAGTTCTTC

v_gene: TRBV7-8
len: 15
j_gene: TRBJ2-5
d_gene: .
abundance: many
CDR3aa: CASSLVTLKQETQYF
CDR3nt: TGTGCCAGCAGCTTAGTCACACTAAAGCAGGAGACCCAGTACTTC

v_gene: TRBV29-1
len: 12
j_gene: TRBJ2-7
d_gene: .
abundance: many
CDR3aa: CSVGQGGYEQYF
CDR3nt: TGCAGCGTTGGGCAGGGCGGGTACGAGCAGTACTTC

v_gene: TRBV10-3
len: 15
j_gene: TRBJ2-1
d_gene: TRBD1
abundance: many
CDR3aa: CAIRSGQGGPNEQFF
CDR3nt: TGTGCCATCAGATCGGGACAGGGAGGTCCAAATGAGCAGTTCTTC